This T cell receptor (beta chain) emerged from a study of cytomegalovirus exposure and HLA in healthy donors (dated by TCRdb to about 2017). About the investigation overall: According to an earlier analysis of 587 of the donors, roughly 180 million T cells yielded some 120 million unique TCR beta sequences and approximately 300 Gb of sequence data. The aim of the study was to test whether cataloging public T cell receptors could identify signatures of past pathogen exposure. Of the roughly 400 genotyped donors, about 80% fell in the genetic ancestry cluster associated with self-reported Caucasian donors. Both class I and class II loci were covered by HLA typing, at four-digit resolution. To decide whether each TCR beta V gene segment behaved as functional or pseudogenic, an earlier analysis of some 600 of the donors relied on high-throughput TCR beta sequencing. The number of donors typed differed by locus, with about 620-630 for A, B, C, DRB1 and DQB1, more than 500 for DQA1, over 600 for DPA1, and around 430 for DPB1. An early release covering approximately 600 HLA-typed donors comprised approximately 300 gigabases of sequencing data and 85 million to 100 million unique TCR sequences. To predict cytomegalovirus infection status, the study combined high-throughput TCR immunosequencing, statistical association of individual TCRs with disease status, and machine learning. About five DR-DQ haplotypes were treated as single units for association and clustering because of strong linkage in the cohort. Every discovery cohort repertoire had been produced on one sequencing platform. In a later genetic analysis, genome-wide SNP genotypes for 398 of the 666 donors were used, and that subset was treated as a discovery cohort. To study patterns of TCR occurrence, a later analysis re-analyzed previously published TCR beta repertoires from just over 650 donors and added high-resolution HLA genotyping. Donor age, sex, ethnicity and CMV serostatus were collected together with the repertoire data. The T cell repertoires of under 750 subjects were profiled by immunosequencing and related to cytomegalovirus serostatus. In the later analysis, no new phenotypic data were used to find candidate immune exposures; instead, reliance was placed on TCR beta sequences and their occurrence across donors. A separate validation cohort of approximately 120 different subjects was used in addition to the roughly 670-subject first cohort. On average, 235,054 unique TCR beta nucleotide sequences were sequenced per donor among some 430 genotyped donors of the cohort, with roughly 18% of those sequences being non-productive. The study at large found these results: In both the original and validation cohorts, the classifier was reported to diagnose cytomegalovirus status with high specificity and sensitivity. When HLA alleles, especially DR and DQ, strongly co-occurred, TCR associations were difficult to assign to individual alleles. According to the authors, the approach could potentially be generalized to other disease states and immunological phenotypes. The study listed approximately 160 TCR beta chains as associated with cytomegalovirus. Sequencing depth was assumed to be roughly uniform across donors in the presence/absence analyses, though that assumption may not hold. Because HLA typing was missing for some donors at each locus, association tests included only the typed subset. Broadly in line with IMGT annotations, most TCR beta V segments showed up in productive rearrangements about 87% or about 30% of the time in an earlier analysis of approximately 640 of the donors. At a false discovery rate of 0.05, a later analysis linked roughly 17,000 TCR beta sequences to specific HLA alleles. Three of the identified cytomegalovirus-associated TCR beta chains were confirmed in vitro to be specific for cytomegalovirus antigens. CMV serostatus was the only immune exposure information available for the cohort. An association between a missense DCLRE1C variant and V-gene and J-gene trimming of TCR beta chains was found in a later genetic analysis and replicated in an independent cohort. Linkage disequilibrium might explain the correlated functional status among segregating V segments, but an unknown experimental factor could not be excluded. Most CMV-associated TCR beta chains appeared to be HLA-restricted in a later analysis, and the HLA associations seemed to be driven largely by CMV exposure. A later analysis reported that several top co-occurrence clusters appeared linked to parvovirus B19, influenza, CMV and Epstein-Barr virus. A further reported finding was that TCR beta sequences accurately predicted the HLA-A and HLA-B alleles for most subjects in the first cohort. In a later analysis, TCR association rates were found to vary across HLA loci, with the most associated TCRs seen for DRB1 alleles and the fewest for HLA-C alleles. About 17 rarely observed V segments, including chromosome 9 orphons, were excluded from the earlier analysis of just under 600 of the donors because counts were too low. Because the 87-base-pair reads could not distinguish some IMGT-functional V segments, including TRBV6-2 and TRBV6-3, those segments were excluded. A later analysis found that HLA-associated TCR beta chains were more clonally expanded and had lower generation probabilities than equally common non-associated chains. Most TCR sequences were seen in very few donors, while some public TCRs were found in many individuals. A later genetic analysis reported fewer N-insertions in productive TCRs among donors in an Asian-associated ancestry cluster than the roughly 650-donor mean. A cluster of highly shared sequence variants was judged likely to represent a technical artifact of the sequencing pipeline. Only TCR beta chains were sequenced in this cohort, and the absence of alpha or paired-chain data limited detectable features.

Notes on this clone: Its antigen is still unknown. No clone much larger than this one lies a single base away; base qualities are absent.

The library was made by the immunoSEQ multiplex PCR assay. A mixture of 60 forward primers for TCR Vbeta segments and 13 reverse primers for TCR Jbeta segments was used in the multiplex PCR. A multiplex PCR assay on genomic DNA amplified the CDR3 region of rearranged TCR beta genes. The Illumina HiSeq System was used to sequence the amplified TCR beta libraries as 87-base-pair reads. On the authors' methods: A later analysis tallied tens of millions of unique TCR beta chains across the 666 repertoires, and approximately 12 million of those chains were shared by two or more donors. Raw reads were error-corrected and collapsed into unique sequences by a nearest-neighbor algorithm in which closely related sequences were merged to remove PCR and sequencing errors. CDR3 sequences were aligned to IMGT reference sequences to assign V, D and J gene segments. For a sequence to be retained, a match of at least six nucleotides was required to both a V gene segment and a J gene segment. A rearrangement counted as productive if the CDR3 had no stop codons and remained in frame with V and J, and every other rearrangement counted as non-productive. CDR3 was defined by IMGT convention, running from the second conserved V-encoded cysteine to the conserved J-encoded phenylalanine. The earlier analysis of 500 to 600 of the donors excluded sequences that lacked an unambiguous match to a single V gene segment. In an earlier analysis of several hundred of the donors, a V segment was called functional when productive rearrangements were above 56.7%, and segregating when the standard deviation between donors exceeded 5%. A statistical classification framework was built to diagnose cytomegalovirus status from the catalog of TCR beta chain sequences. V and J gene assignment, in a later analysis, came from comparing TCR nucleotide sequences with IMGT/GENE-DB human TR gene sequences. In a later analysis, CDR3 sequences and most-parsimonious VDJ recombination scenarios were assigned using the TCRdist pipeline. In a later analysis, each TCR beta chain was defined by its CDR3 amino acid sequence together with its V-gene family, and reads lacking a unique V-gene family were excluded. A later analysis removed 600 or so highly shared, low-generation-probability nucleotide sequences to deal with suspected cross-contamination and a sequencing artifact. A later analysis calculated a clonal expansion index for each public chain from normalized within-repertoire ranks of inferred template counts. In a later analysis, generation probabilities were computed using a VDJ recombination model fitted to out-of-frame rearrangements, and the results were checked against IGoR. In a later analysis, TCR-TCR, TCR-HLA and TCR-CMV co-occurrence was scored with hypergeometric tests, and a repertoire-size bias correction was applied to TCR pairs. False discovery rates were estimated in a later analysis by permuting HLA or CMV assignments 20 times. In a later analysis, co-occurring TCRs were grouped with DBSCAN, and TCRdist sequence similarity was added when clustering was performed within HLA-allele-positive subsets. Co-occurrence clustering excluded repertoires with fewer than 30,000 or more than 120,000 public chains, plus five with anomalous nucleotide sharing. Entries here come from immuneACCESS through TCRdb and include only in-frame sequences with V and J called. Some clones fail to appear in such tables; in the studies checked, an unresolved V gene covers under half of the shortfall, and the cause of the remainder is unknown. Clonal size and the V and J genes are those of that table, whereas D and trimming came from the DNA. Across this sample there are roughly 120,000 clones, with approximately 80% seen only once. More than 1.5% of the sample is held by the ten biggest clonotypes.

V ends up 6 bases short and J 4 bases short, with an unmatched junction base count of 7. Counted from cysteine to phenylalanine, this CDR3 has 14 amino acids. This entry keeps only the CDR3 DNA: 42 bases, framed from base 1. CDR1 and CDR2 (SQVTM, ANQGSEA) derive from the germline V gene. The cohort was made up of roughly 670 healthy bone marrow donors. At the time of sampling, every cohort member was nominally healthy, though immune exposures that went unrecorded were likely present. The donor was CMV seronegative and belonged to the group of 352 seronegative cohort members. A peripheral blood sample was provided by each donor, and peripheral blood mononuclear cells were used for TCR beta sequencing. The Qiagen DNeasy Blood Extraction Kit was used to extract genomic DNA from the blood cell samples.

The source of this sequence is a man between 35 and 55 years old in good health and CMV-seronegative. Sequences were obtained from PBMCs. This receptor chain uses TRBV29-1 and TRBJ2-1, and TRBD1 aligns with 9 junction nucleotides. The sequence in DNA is TGCAGCGTCCAGACAGGGGGTTCGTACAATGAGCAGTTCTTC. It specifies CSVQTGGSYNEQFF.